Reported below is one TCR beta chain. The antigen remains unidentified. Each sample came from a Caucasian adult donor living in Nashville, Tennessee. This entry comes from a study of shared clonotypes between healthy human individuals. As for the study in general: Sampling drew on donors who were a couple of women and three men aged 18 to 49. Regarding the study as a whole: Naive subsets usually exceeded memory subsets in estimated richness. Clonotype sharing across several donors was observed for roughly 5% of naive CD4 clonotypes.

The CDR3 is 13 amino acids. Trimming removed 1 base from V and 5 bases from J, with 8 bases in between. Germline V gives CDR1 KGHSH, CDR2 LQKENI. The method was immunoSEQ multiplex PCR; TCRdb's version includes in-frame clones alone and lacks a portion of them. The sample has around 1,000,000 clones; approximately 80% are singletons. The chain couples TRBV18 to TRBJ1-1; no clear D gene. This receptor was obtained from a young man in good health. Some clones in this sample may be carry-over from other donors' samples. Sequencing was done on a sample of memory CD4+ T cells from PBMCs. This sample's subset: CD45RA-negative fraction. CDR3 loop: CASSPRTKTEAFF. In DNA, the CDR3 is TGTGCCAGCTCACCACGAACGAAGACTGAAGCTTTCTTT. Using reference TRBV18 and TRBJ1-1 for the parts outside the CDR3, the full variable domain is NAGVMQNPRHLVRRRGQEARLRCSPMKGHSHVYWYRQLPEEGLKFMVYLQKENIIDESGMPKERFSAEFPKEGPSILRIQQVVRGDSAAYFCASSPRTKTEAFFGQGTRLTVV.